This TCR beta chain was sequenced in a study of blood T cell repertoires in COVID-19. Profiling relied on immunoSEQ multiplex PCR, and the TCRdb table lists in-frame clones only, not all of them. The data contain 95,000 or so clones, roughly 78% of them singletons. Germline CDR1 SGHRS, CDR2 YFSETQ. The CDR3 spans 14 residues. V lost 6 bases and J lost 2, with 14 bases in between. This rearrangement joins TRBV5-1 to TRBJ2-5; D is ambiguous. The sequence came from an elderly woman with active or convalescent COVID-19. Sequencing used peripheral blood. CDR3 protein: CASNLGTLQETQYF. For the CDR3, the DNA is TGCGCCAGCAACCTCGGTACTTTACAAGAGACCCAGTACTTC.